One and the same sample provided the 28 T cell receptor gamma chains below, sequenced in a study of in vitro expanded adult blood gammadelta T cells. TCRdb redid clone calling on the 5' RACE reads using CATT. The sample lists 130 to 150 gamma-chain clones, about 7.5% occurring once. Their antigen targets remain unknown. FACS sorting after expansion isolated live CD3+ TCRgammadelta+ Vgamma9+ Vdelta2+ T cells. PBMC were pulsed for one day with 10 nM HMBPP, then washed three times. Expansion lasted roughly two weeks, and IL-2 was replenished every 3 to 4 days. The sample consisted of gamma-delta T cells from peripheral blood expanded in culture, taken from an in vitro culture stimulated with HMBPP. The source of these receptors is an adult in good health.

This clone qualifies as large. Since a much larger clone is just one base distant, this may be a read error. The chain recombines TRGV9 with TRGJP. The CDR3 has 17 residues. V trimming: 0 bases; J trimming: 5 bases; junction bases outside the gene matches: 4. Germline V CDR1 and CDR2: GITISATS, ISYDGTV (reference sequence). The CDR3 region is CALWEVREELGKKIKVF. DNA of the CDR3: TGTGCCTTGTGGGAGGTGCGGGAAGAGTTGGGCAAAAAAATCAAGGTATTT.

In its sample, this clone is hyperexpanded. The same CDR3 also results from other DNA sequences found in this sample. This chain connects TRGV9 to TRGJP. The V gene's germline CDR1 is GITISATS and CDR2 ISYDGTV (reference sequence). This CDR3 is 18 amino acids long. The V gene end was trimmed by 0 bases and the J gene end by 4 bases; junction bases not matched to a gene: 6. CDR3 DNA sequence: TGTGCCTTGTGGGAGGTGCTGTCTCAAGAGTTGGGCAAAAAAATCAAGGTATTT. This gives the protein CALWEVLSQELGKKIKVF.

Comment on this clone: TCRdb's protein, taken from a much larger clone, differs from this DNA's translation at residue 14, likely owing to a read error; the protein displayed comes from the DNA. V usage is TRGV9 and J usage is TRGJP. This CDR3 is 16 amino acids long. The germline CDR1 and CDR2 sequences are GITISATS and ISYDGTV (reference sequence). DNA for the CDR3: TGTGCCTTGTGGGAGACGCAAGAGTTGGGCAAAAAAATCAATGTATTT. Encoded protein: CALWETQELGKKINVF.

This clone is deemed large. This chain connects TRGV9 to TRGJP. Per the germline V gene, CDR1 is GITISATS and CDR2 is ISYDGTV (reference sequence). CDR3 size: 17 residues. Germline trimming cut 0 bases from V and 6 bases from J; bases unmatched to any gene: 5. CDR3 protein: CALWEVHVELGKKIKVF. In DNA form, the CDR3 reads TGTGCCTTGTGGGAGGTGCATGTAGAGTTGGGCAAAAAAATCAAGGTATTT.

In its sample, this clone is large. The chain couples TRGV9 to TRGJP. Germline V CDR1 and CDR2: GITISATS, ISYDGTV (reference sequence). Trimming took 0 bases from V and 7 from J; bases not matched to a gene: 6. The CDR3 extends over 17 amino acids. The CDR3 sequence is CALWEVRLELGKKIKVF. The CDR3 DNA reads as TGTGCCTTGTGGGAGGTGCGTTTGGAGTTGGGCAAAAAAATCAAGGTATTT.

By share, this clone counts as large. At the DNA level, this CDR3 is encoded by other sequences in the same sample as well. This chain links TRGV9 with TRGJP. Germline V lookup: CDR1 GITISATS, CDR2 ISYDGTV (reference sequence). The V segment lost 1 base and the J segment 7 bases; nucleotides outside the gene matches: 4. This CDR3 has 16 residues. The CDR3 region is CALWEVGELGKKIKVF. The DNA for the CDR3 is TGTGCCTTGTGGGAGGTAGGTGAGTTGGGCAAAAAAATCAAGGTATTT.

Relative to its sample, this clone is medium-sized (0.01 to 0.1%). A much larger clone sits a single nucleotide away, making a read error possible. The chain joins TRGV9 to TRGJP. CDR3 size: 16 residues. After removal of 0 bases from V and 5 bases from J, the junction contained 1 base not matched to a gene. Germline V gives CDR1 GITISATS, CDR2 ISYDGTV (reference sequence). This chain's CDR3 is CALWEVEELGKKIKVF. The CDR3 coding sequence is TGTGCCTTGTGGGAGGTGGAAGAGTTGGGCAAAAAAATCAAGGTATTT.

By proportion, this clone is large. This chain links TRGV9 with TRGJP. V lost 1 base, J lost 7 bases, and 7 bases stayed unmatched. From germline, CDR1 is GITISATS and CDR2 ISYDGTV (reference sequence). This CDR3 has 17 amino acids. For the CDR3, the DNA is TGTGCCTTGTGGGAGGTCCCCCATGAGTTGGGCAAAAAAATCAAGGTATTT. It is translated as CALWEVPHELGKKIKVF.

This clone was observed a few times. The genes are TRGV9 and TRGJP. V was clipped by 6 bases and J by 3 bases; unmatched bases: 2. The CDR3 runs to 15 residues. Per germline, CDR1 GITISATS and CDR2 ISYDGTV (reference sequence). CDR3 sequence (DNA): TGTGCCTTGTGGCAGCAAGAGTTGGGCAAAAAAATCAAGGTATTT. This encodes CALWQQELGKKIKVF.

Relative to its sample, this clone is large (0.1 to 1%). The CDR3, as DNA: TGTGCCTTGTGGGAGGTGAAAACTCAGACTAACCGGGAAATGGGCAAAAAAATCAAGGTATTT. It yields the protein CALWEVKTQTNREMGKKIKVF. V gene TRGV9 combines with J gene TRGJP. The CDR3 is made up of 21 amino acids. Per the germline V gene, CDR1 is GITISATS and CDR2 is ISYDGTV (reference sequence). V dropped 0 bases and J dropped 11; count of bases not matched to a gene: 22.

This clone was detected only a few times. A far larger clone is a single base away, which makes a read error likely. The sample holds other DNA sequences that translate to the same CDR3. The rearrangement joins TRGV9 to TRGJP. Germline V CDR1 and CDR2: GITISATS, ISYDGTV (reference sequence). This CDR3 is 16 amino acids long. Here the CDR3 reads CALWETQELGKKIKVF. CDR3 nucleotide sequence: TGTGCTTTGTGGGAGACGCAAGAGTTGGGCAAAAAAATCAAGGTATTT.

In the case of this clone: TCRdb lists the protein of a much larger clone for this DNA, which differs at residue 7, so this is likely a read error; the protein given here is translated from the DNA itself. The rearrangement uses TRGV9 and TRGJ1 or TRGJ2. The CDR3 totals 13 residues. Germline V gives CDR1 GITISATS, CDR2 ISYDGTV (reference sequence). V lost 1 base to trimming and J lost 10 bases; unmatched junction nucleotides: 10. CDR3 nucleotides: TGTGCCTTGTGGGAGGTCCATATTAAAAAGAAACTCTTT. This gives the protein CALWEVHIKKKLF.

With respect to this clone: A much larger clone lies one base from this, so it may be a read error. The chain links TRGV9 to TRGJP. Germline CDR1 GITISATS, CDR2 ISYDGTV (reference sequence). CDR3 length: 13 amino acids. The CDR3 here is CALWELGKKIMVF. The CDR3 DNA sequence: TGTGCCTTGTGGGAGTTGGGCAAAAAAATCATGGTATTT.

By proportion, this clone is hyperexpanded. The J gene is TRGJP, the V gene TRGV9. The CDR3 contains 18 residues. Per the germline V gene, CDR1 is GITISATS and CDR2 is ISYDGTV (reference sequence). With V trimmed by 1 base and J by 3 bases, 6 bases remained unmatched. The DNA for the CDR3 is TGTGCCTTGTGGGAGGTTAAATTGCAAGAGTTGGGCAAAAAAATCAAGGTATTT. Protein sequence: CALWEVKLQELGKKIKVF.

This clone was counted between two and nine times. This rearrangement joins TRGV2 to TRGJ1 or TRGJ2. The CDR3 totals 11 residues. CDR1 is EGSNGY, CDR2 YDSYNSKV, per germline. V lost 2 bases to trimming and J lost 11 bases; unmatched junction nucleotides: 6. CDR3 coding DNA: TGTGCCACCTGGGACGTTCCGGAGAAACTCTTT. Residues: CATWDVPEKLF.

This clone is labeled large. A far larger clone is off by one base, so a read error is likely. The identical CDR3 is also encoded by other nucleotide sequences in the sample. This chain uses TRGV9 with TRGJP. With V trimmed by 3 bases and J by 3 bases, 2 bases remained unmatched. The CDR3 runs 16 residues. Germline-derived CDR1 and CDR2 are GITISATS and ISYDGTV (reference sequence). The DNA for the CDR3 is TGTGCCTTGTGGGAGCCGCAAGAGTTGGGCAAAAAAATCAAGGTATTT. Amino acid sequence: CALWEPQELGKKIKVF.

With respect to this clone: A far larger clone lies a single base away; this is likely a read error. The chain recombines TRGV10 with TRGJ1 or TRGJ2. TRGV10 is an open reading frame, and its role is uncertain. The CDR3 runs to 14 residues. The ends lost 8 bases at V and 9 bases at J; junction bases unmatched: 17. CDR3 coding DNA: TGTGCTGCGTGGGATTATATGGGGGTCCTTAAGAAACTCTTT. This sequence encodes CAAWDYMGVLKKLF.

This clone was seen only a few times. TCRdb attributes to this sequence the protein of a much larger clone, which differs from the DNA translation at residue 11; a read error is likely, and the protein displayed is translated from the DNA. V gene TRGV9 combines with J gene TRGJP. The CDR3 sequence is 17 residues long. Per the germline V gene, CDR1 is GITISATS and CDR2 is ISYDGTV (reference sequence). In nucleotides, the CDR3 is TGTGCCTTGTGGGAGGTGCGGGGAGAGTTGGTCAAAAAAATCAAGGTATTT. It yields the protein CALWEVRGELVKKIKVF.

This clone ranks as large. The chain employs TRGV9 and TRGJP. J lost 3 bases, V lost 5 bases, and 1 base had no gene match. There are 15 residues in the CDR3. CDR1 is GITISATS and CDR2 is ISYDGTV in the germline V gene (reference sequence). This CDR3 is CALWAQELGKKIKVF. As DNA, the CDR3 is TGTGCCTTGTGGGCGCAAGAGTTGGGCAAAAAAATCAAGGTATTT.

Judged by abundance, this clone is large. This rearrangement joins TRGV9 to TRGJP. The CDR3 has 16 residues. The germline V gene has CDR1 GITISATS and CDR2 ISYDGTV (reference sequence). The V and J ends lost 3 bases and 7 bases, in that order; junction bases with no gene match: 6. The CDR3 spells CALWESGELGKKIKVF. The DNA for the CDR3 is TGTGCCTTGTGGGAGAGCGGGGAGTTGGGCAAAAAAATCAAGGTATTT.

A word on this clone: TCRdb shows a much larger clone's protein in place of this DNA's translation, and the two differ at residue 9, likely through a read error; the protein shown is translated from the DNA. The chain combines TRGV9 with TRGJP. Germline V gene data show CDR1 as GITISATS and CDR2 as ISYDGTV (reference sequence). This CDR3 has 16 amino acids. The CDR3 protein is CALWETQEFGKKIKVF. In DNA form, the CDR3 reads TGTGCCTTGTGGGAGACGCAAGAGTTTGGCAAAAAAATCAAGGTATTT.

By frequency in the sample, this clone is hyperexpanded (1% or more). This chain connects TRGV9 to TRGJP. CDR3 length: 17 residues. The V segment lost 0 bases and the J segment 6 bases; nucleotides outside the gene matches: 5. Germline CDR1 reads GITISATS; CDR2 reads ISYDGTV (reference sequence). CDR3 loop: CALWEVRGELGKKIKVF. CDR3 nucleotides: TGTGCCTTGTGGGAGGTGCGGGGAGAGTTGGGCAAAAAAATCAAGGTATTT.

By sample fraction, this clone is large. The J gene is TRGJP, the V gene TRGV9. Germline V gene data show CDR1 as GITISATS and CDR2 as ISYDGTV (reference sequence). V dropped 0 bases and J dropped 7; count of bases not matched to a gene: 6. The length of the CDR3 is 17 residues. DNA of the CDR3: TGTGCCTTGTGGGAGGTGCTTTTTGAGTTGGGCAAAAAAATCAAGGTATTT. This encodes CALWEVLFELGKKIKVF.

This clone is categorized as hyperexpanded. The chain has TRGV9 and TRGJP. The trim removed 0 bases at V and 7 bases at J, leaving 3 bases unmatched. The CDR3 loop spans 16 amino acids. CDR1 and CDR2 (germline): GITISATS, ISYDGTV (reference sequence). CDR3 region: CALWEVPELGKKIKVF. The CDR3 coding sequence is TGTGCCTTGTGGGAGGTGCCCGAGTTGGGCAAAAAAATCAAGGTATTT.

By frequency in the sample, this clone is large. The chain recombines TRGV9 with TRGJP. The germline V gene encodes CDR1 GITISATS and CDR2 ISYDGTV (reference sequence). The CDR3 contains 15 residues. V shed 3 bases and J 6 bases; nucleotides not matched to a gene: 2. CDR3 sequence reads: CALWERELGKKIKVF. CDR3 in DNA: TGTGCCTTGTGGGAGAGAGAGTTGGGCAAAAAAATCAAGGTATTT.

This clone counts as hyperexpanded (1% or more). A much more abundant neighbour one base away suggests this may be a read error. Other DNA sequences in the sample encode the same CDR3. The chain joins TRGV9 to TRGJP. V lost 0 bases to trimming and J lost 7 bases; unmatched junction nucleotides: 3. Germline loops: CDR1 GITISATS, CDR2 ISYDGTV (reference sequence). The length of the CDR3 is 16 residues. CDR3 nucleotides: TGTGCCTTGTGGGAGGTGCATGAGTTGGGCAAAAAAATCAAGGTATTT. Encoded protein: CALWEVHELGKKIKVF.

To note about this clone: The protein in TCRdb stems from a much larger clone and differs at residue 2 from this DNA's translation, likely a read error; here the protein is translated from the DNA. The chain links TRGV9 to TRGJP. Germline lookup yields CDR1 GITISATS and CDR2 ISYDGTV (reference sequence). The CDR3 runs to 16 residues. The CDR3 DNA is TGTACCTTGTGGGAGACGCAAGAGTTGGGCAAAAAAATCAAGGTATTT. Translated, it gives CTLWETQELGKKIKVF.

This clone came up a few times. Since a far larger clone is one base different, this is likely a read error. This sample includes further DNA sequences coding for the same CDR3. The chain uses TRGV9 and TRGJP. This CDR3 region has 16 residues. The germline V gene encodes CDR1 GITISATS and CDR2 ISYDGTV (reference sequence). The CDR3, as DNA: TGTGCCTTGTGGGAGGCTGAAGAGTTAGGCAAAAAAATCAAGGTATTT. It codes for CALWEAEELGKKIKVF.